The 14 T cell receptor beta chains given below trace back to one sample, sequenced in a study of cytomegalovirus exposure and HLA in healthy donors. The PCR employed 60 Vbeta primers together with 13 Jbeta primers. Sequencing used immunoSEQ multiplex PCR; TCRdb keeps in-frame clones, though not all of them. The sample yields around 200,000 clones, of which the top ten take up 0.95% to 1.3%. The specimen sequenced was PBMCs. These TCRs come from a girl aged 2 to 9 in good health and CMV-seropositive.

The V and J genes are TRBV29-1 and TRBJ2-2, with D hard to call. CDR1 and CDR2 (germline): SQVTM, ANQGSEA. Trimming shortened V by 4 bases and J by 1 base, and 10 bases separated the two germline ends. The CDR3 is 14 amino acids. The chain's CDR3 is CSVVEQLNTGELFF. CDR3 coding DNA: TGCAGCGTTGTAGAGCAACTGAACACCGGGGAGCTGTTTTTT.

The rearrangement links TRBV10-3 to TRBJ2-3, with 10 bases fitting TRBD2. Germline V CDR1 and CDR2: ENHRY, SYGVKD. With 8 bases clipped from V and 2 bases from J, the junction kept 7 bases outside the gene matches. This CDR3 is built from 15 residues. The CDR3 nucleotides read TGTGCCATCCGGCCGGGACTAGCGACCACAGATACGCAGTATTTT. Its translation is CAIRPGLATTDTQYF.

On this clone itself: The same CDR3 can be traced to other DNA sequences in this sample. V usage is TRBV30 and J usage is TRBJ2-7, with D hard to call. Germline V gives CDR1 GTSNPN, CDR2 SVGIG (reference sequence). The CDR3 contains 11 residues. Trimming removed 1 base at V and 4 bases at J, with 5 bases between. CDR3: CAWSGSYEQYF. The CDR3 nucleotides read TGTGCCTGGAGTGGTAGTTACGAGCAGTACTTC.

This chain connects TRBV6-4 to TRBJ2-6; D is perhaps TRBD1 (5 bases). Germline values: CDR1 MRHNA, CDR2 SNTAGT. The V gene lost 0 bases and the J gene lost 3 bases, with 6 bases spanning the gap. The CDR3 runs to 15 residues. CDR3 bases: TGTGCCAGCAGTGACTCGCAGGGTGGGGCCAACGTCCTGACTTTC. Its translation: CASSDSQGGANVLTF.

The V and J genes are TRBV10-3 and TRBJ1-1, with D hard to call. The CDR3 is 12 residues long. Germline CDR1 is ENHRY and CDR2 is SYGVKD. V lost 3 bases and J lost 1, with 3 bases in between. This CDR3 reads CAISDSNTEAFF. For the CDR3, the DNA is TGTGCCATCAGTGACTCGAACACTGAAGCTTTCTTT.

This chain links TRBV11-2 with TRBJ2-7; D not certain. In germline, CDR1 is SGHAT, CDR2 FQNNGV. The CDR3 spans 13 residues. The ends were cut back, 5 bases at V and 1 base at J, with 9 bases in the middle. The DNA for the CDR3 is TGTGCCAGCAGCCCGGTCCCTTCCTACGAGCAGTACTTC. Protein: CASSPVPSYEQYF.

This chain joins TRBV27 and TRBJ2-7, with 9 bases fitting TRBD1. CDR1 and CDR2 from the germline V gene are MNHEY and SMNVEV (reference sequence). CDR3 length: 14 residues. Trimming took 6 bases from V and 1 from J; bases not matched to a gene: 4. CDR3 DNA: TGTGCCAGCAGACTACAGGGGGCTTCCTACGAGCAGTACTTC. Its protein product is CASRLQGASYEQYF.

The rearrangement uses TRBV7-2 and TRBJ1-5; D is possibly TRBD1 (5 bases). The V gene lost 0 bases and the J gene lost 7 bases, with 19 bases spanning the gap. The CDR3 is 17 residues long. From germline, CDR1 is SGHTA and CDR2 FQGNSA. In DNA, the CDR3 is TGTGCCAGCAGCTTAGCGCGGGGGGTCACTACAATACAGCCCCAGCATTTT. As protein: CASSLARGVTTIQPQHF.

The J gene is TRBJ2-1, the V gene TRBV2; D gene uncertain. The CDR3 spans 14 residues. Germline V gene sequence: CDR1 SNHLY, CDR2 FYNNEI. V lost 3 bases to trimming and J lost 8 bases, with 14 bases between them. CDR3 loop: CASSELSQIHEQFF. In DNA form, the CDR3 reads TGTGCCAGCAGTGAGCTCAGTCAGATCCATGAGCAGTTCTTC.

The chain has TRBV19 and TRBJ2-5; 11 bases agree with TRBD1. Germline CDR1 is LNHDA and CDR2 is SQIVND (reference sequence). The CDR3 contains 15 residues. J was trimmed by 7 bases and V by 5 bases; bases with no gene match: 9. The CDR3 is CASSAGTGGHATQYF. The CDR3 nucleotides read TGTGCCAGTAGTGCCGGGACAGGGGGACACGCGACCCAGTACTTC.

This chain joins TRBV25-1 and TRBJ2-1; 12 bases agree with TRBD2. The trim removed 9 bases at V and 6 bases at J, leaving 6 bases unmatched. CDR1 is MGHDK and CDR2 is SYGVNS in the germline V gene. The CDR3 length is 14 residues. The CDR3 bases are TGTGCCAGTTCCCTAGCGGGAGGGGGCAATGAGCAGTTCTTC. This codes for CASSLAGGGNEQFF. Based on the CDR3 plus reference TRBV25-1 and TRBJ2-1, the full variable domain is EADIYQTPRYLVIGTGKKITLECSQTMGHDKMYWYQQDPGMELHLIHYSYGVNSTEKGDLSSESTVSRIRTEHFPLTLESARPSHTSQYLCASSLAGGGNEQFFGPGTRLTVL.

The J gene is TRBJ2-5, the V gene TRBV28; the D is unclear. The CDR3 is 19 amino acids. Germline lookup yields CDR1 MDHEN and CDR2 SYDVKM. Trimming removed 2 bases at V and 5 bases at J, with 27 bases between. The CDR3 DNA follows: TGTGCCAGCAGTTTACCCGGAGTCTTTTTGTGGAACCCCCCTGAGACCCAGTACTTC. Translation: CASSLPGVFLWNPPETQYF.

The rearrangement links TRBV7-2 to TRBJ1-2; TRBD1 is a possible D gene (6 bases). V gave up 0 bases and J gave up 8 bases, with 13 bases separating them. The CDR3 covers 14 residues. In germline, CDR1 is SGHTA, CDR2 FQGNSA. This CDR3 reads CASSLASGAGGYTF. The CDR3 DNA follows: TGTGCCAGCAGCTTAGCGTCAGGGGCTGGAGGCTACACCTTC.

This chain joins TRBV27 and TRBJ2-3; TRBD1 matches 10 bases. V shed 0 bases, J shed 0 bases, and the junction held 0 bases outside the gene matches. Germline-derived CDR1 and CDR2 are MNHEY and SMNVEV (reference sequence). This CDR3 region has 16 residues. CDR3 loop: CASSLSGQGSTDTQYF. CDR3 DNA sequence: TGTGCCAGCAGTTTATCGGGACAGGGGAGCACAGATACGCAGTATTTT.